These T cell receptor beta chains were read from a single sample in a study of cytomegalovirus exposure and HLA in healthy donors. Data came from immunoSEQ multiplex PCR; TCRdb stores just in-frame clones and leaves some out. The repertoire table contains approximately 140,000 clones. What was sequenced was PBMCs. The receptors stem from a woman in her forties or fifties in good health and CMV-seronegative. The CDR3 runs from the conserved cysteine through the conserved F or W. The order of the fields is J gene, D gene, V gene, CDR3 DNA, CDR3 protein. D genes are given only for firm matches.

TRBJ2-7,-,TRBV2,TGTGCCAGCAGTGAAGTACAGCTCTCCTACGAGCAGTACTTC,CASSEVQLSYEQYF
TRBJ2-7,TRBD1,TRBV19,TGTGCCAGTGCCCAGGGGGACGAGCAGTACTTC,CASAQGDEQYF
TRBJ2-7,-,TRBV9,TGTGCCAGCAGCGTAGCGCAGGGAAGGTCCTACGAGCAGTACTTC,CASSVAQGRSYEQYF
TRBJ2-3,TRBD2,TRBV5-6,TGTGCCAGCAGCTTGACCCTAGCGGGCACAGATACGCAGTATTTT,CASSLTLAGTDTQYF
TRBJ1-1,-,TRBV27,TGTGCCAGCAGTTTATGGGGCGTCACTGAAGCTTTCTTT,CASSLWGVTEAFF
TRBJ2-7,TRBD2,TRBV28,TGTGCCAGCAGTCCAACTAGCGGGAACTCCTACGAGCAGTACTTC,CASSPTSGNSYEQYF
TRBJ1-1,-,TRBV28,TGTGCTAGTGTCATGAACACTGAAGCTTTCTTT,CASVMNTEAFF
TRBJ1-1,-,TRBV2,TGTGCCAGCAGTAGTGATGGTTGGGGCAGGGGAAACACTGAAGCTTTCTTT,CASSSDGWGRGNTEAFF
TRBJ2-3,-,TRBV28,TGTGCCAGCAGTTCGCCACAGGGACGGGGCACAGATACGCAGTATTTT,CASSSPQGRGTDTQYF
TRBJ1-2,TRBD1,TRBV25-1,TGTGCCAGCCGAGGGGACAGGGAGGGCTACACCTTC,CASRGDREGYTF
TRBJ2-1,-,TRBV5-1,TGCGCCAGCAGCTTCGAGGGATCCAATGAGCAGTTCTTC,CASSFEGSNEQFF
TRBJ2-7,TRBD2,TRBV27,TGTGCCAGCAGTTCCCCGGGAGCGGGGGTATACGAGCAGTACTTC,CASSSPGAGVYEQYF
TRBJ2-7,-,TRBV6-5,TGTGCCAGCAGTCAGGACAGCTCCTACGAGCAGTACTTC,CASSQDSSYEQYF
TRBJ1-5,TRBD1,TRBV28,TGTGCCAGCAGTTTTGGGACGGGGGACAGAAATCAGCCCCAGCATTTT,CASSFGTGDRNQPQHF
TRBJ1-1,-,TRBV28,TGTGCCAGCAGTTTTAGTGTCCGCGAAATGAACACTGAAGCTTTCTTT,CASSFSVREMNTEAFF
TRBJ1-1,TRBD1,TRBV11-2,TGTGCCAGCAGCTCCCTGACAGGGTCGAACACTGAAGCTTTCTTT,CASSSLTGSNTEAFF
TRBJ2-7,-,TRBV9,TGTGCCAGCAGCGTAGGAGGACAAGCCTACGAGCAGTACTTC,CASSVGGQAYEQYF
TRBJ2-7,-,TRBV5-1,TGCGCCAGCAGCTTACGGGTTAATCTCTACGAGCAGTACTTC,CASSLRVNLYEQYF
TRBJ1-1,-,TRBV19,TGTGCCAGTACCGCAGTGAGGATGAACACTGAAGCTTTCTTT,CASTAVRMNTEAFF
TRBJ2-6,TRBD1,TRBV9,TGTGCCAGCAGCGCCCCTCGGACAGGGTTAGGGGCCAACGTCCTGACTTTC,CASSAPRTGLGANVLTF
TRBJ1-2,TRBD1,TRBV6-5,TGTGCCAGCAGTTCGTCCGACAGGGGATACTATGGCTACACCTTC,CASSSSDRGYYGYTF
TRBJ2-1,TRBD2,TRBV4-3,TGCGCCAGCAGCCTCTCGACTAGCGTCGATGAGCAGTTCTTC,CASSLSTSVDEQFF
TRBJ1-6,-,TRBV5-5,TGTGCCAGCAGCTTACTGGGCGCGGGGAATTCACCCCTCCACTTT,CASSLLGAGNSPLHF
TRBJ2-2,-,TRBV30,TGTGCCTGGAGTGTACTAGCAGGGTCCCCCGGGGAGCTGTTTTTT,CAWSVLAGSPGELFF
TRBJ1-5,-,TRBV6-1,TGTGCCAGCAGTGAAGTCGGTTGGAATCAGCCCCAGCATTTT,CASSEVGWNQPQHF
TRBJ2-7,-,TRBV5-5,TGTGCCAGCAGCTCCGAACAGGGTTCCCTCTCCTACGAGCAGTACTTC,CASSSEQGSLSYEQYF
TRBJ1-1,-,TRBV10-3,TGTGCCATCAGTGACAGGGAGGCTGAAGCTTTCTTT,CAISDREAEAFF
TRBJ1-5,TRBD1,TRBV28,TGTGCCAGCATCATAGACAGGGGACCCAATCAGCCCCAGCATTTT,CASIIDRGPNQPQHF
TRBJ1-1,-,TRBV9,TGTGCCAGCAGCGTAGCTGTAGCGAACACTGAAGCTTTCTTT,CASSVAVANTEAFF
TRBJ2-1,-,TRBV19,TGTGCCAGCTCTAGCTTGGGTGAGCAGTTCTTC,CASSSLGEQFF
TRBJ2-7,TRBD1,TRBV6-6,TGTGCCAGCAGCCCGACCCTACTAACAGGGGTTGACGAGCAGTACTTC,CASSPTLLTGVDEQYF
TRBJ1-1,-,TRBV4-1,TGCGCCAGCAGCCAAGGGATTGGACAGAACACTGAAGCTTTCTTT,CASSQGIGQNTEAFF
TRBJ2-7,-,TRBV19,TGTGCCAGTAGTATCTCCAGGGTCGACAACGAGCAGTACTTC,CASSISRVDNEQYF
TRBJ2-1,TRBD2,TRBV4-2,TGTGCCAGCAGCCAAGGGGCTAGCGGGGGGCCTGAGCAGTTCTTC,CASSQGASGGPEQFF
TRBJ2-3,-,TRBV7-3,TGTGCCAGCAGCTTAAATCTTAGAGATACGCAGTATTTT,CASSLNLRDTQYF
TRBJ1-1,-,TRBV5-6,TGTGCCAGCAGCTTGGAATTCGAGGCTGAAGCTTTCTTT,CASSLEFEAEAFF
TRBJ2-5,-,TRBV6-1,TGTGCCAGCGGGGCAACTCCGACCCAGTACTTC,CASGATPTQYF
TRBJ1-5,-,TRBV7-8,TGTGCCAGCAGCTTAACCCGGGTCCTAAATCAGCCCCAGCATTTT,CASSLTRVLNQPQHF
TRBJ2-5,TRBD2,TRBV19,TGTGCCAGTAGTATCGGGACTAGCGGGAGCGGGTGGGAGACCCAGTACTTC,CASSIGTSGSGWETQYF
TRBJ1-5,-,TRBV4-2,TGTGCCAGCCGCCAGACAGACTCTAGCAATCAGCCCCAGCATTTT,CASRQTDSSNQPQHF
TRBJ1-3,TRBD1,TRBV7-9,TGTGCCAGCAGAACAGGGGCCTCTGGAAACACCATATATTTT,CASRTGASGNTIYF
TRBJ2-5,-,TRBV5-1,TGCGCCAGCAGCTCCACAGGGATAGAGACCCAGTACTTC,CASSSTGIETQYF
TRBJ1-3,TRBD1,TRBV5-1,TGCGCCAGCAGCTACTCCGGGGGACAGTTGGATCGGAGGAACACCATATATTTT,CASSYSGGQLDRRNTIYF
TRBJ2-5,TRBD1,TRBV29-1,TGCAGCGTTGACCTGAGGACAGGAGCAGGAGAGACCCAGTACTTC,CSVDLRTGAGETQYF
TRBJ2-2,TRBD1,TRBV4-3,TGCGCCAGCAGCCTCCGGACAGGGGAGGACGGGGAGCTGTTTTTT,CASSLRTGEDGELFF
TRBJ1-1,TRBD1,TRBV28,TGTGCCAGCAGTTCCCACGACAGGGAGACTGAAGCTTTCTTT,CASSSHDRETEAFF
TRBJ2-7,TRBD1,TRBV10-3,TGTGCCATCAGTCGGACAGGGGACACTTTTACCTACGAGCAGTACTTC,CAISRTGDTFTYEQYF
TRBJ2-3,-,TRBV9,TGTGCCAGCAGCGTAGGGCCAGATACGCAGTATTTT,CASSVGPDTQYF
TRBJ1-6,-,TRBV30,TGTGCCTGGAATCTGAATTCACCCCTCCACTTT,CAWNLNSPLHF
TRBJ1-2,TRBD1,TRBV9,TGTGCCAGCAGCGTAGGCGCGGACAGGGAGACTAACTATGGCTACACCTTC,CASSVGADRETNYGYTF
TRBJ2-7,TRBD1,TRBV6-6,TGTGCCAGCAGTTACTCGATGCGGGACAGGGTCCACGAGCAGTACTTC,CASSYSMRDRVHEQYF
TRBJ1-4,TRBD1,TRBV7-9,TGTGCCAGCAGCTTACAAGGGACAGGGGGAACTAATGAAAAACTGTTTTTT,CASSLQGTGGTNEKLFF
TRBJ2-5,TRBD2,TRBV5-1,TGCGCCAGCAGCATGACTAGCGGGGGCCTACGAGAGACCCAGTACTTC,CASSMTSGGLRETQYF
TRBJ2-7,TRBD2,TRBV28,TGTGCCAGCAGTCTAGCGGGTACCTACGAGCAGTACTTC,CASSLAGTYEQYF
TRBJ2-7,TRBD1,TRBV11-2,TGTGCCAGCAGCTCGGGACAGGGATTCGAGCAGTACTTC,CASSSGQGFEQYF
TRBJ2-6,TRBD1,TRBV27,TGTGCCAGCAGTCTCCACCCCTCGGGACAGGGGATCTCTGGGGCCAACGTCCTGACTTTC,CASSLHPSGQGISGANVLTF
TRBJ2-7,TRBD2,TRBV7-2,TGTGCCAGCAGCTTAGGAATGGGCGGGGGGGGCTACGAGCAGTACTTC,CASSLGMGGGGYEQYF